This T cell receptor beta chain was observed in a study of blood T cells in healthy people across ages. Study observations and caveats: Naive CD4+ cell counts and diversity both ran higher in long-lived than in aged donors. No one knew whether donors had CMV, which possibly confounded expanded clonotype changes. The authors considered diversity estimates from one million T cells to be underestimates. Researchers report that TCR beta diversity correlated strongly with naive T cell percentage.

A J-beta primer mix and a sample-barcoded 5' primer were used in a second PCR of about 7 to 12 cycles. TCRdb re-called the 5' RACE reads with MiXCR, one entry per CDR3 protein. The sample consists of approximately 830,000 distinct CDR3 sequences, around 62% of them appearing once. This CDR3 comprises 16 residues. Turning to this clonotype: The antigen remains undetermined.

Sequences were obtained from blood. The chain is built from TRBV21-1 and TRBJ2-1; TRBD2 is taken as the D call from the table, unchecked against the DNA. TRBV21-1 is deemed a pseudogene. This TCR came from a man aged 30 to 45 in good health. The CDR3 sequence is CASSPFASSGGREQFF. DNA for the CDR3: TGTGCCAGCAGCCCCTTTGCCTCCTCGGGGGGCCGTGAGCAGTTCTTC.